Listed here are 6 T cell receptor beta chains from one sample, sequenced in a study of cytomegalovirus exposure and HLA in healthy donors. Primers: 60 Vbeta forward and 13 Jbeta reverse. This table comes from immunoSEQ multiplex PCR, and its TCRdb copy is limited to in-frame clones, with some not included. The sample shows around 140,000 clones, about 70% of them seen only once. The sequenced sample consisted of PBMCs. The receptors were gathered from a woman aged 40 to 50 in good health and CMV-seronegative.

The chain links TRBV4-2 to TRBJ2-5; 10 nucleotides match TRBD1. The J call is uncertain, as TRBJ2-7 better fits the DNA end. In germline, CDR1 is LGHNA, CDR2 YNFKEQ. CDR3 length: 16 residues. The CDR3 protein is CASSQEGTGAFYEQYF. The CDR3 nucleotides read TGTGCCAGCAGCCAAGAGGGGACAGGGGCATTTTACGAGCAGTACTTC.

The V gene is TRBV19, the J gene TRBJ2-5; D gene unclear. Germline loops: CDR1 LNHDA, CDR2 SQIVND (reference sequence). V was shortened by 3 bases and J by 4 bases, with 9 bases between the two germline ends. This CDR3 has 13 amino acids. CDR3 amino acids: CASSIFHRETQYF. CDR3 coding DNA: TGTGCCAGTAGTATTTTTCACAGAGAGACCCAGTACTTC. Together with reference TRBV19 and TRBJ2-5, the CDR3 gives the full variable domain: DGGITQSPKYLFRKEGQNVTLSCEQNLNHDAMYWYRQDPGQGLRLIYYSQIVNDFQKGDIAEGYSVSREKKESFPLTVTSAQKNPTAFYLCASSIFHRETQYFGPGTRLLVL.

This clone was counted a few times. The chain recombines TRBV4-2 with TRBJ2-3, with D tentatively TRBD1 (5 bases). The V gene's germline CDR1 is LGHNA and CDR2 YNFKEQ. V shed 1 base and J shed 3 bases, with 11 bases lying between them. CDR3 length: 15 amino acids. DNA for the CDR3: TGTGCCAGCAGCCAAGGGCAGGGTGGTACAGATACGCAGTATTTT. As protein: CASSQGQGGTDTQYF.

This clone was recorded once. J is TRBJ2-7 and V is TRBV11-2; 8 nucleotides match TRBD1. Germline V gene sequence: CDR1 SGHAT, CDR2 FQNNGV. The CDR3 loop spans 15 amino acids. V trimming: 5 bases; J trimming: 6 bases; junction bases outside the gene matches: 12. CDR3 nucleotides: TGTGCCAGCAGCCGCCAGGGACAGGTCGCCAGCGAGCAGTACTTC. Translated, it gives CASSRQGQVASEQYF.

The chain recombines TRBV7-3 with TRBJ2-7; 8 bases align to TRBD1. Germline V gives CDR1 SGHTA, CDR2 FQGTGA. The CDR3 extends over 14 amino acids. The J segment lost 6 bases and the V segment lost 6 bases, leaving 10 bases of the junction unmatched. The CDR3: CASRSQTGVGEQYF. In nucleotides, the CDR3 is TGTGCCAGCAGGTCCCAGACAGGGGTCGGCGAGCAGTACTTC.

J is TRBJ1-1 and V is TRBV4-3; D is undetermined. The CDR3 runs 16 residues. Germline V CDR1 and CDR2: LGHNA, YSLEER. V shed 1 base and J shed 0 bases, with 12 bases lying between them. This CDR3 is CASSQAMRVMNTEAFF. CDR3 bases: TGCGCCAGCAGCCAAGCAATGCGGGTAATGAACACTGAAGCTTTCTTT.